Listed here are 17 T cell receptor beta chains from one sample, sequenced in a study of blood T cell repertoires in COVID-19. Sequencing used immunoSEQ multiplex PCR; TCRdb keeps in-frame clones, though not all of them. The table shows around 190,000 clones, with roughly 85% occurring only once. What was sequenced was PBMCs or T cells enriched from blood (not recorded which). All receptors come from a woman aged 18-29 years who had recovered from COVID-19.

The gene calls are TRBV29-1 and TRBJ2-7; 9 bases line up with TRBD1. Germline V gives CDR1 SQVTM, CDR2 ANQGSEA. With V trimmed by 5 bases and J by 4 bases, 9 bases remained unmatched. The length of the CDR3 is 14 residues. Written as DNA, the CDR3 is TGCAGCGTTACAGGGGACAGGGTAGGTTACGAGCAGTACTTC. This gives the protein CSVTGDRVGYEQYF.

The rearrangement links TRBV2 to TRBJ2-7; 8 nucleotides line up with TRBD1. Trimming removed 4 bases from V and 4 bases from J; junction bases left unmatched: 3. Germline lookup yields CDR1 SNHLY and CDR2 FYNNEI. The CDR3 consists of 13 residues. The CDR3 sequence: CASSGQGLYEQYF. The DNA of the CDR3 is TGTGCCAGCAGTGGACAGGGGTTGTACGAGCAGTACTTC.

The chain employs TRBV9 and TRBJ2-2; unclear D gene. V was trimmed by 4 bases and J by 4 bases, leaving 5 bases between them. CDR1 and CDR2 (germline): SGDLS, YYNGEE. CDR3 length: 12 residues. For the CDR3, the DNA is TGTGCCAGCAGCCTCAGCACCGGGGAGCTGTTTTTT. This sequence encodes CASSLSTGELFF.

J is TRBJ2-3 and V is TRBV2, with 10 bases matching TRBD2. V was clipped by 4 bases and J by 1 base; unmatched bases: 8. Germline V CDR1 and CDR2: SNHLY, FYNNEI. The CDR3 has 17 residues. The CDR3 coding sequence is TGTGCCAGCAGTGCCAGCGGGGGGGCCATCGGCACAGATACGCAGTATTTT. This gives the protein CASSASGGAIGTDTQYF.

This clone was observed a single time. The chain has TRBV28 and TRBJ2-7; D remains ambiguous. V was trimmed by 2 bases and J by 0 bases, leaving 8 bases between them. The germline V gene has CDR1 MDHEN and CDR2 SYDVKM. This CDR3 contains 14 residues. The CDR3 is CASSLDSISYEQYF. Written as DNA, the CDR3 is TGTGCCAGCAGTTTAGACTCAATCTCCTACGAGCAGTACTTC.

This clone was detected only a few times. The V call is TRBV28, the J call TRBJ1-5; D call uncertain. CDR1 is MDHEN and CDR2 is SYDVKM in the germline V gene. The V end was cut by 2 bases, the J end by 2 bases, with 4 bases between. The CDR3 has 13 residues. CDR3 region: CASSLQGNQPQHF. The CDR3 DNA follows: TGTGCCAGCAGTTTACAGGGCAATCAGCCCCAGCATTTT.

CDR3 loop: CASRADRVNEKLFF. In nucleotides, the CDR3 is TGTGCCAGCAGGGCTGACAGGGTGAATGAAAAACTGTTTTTT. The gene calls are TRBV5-6 and TRBJ1-4; 7 positions match TRBD1. The CDR3 spans 14 residues. V gave up 5 bases and J gave up 5 bases; unmatched junction bases: 6. Germline V gives CDR1 SGHDT, CDR2 YYEEEE. The full variable domain, with the rest looked up from reference TRBV5-6 and TRBJ1-4, is DAGVTQSPTHLIKTRGQQVTLRCSPKSGHDTVSWYQQALGQGPQFIFQYYEEEERQRGNFPDRFSGHQFPNYSSELNVNALLLGDSALYLCASRADRVNEKLFFGSGTQLSVL.

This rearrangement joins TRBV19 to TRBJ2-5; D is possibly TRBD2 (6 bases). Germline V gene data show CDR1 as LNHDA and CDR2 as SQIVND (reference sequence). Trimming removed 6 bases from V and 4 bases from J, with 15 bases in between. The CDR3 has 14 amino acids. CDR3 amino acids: CASSDLSGPETQYF. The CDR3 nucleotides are TGTGCCAGTAGCGATCTTAGCGGCCCAGAGACCCAGTACTTC.

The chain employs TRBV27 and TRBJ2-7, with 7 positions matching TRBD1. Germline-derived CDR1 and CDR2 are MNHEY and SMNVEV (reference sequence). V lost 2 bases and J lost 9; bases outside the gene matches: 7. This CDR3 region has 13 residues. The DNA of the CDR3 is TGTGCCAGCAGTTTAATAGACAGGGAAGGGCAGTACTTC. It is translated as CASSLIDREGQYF.

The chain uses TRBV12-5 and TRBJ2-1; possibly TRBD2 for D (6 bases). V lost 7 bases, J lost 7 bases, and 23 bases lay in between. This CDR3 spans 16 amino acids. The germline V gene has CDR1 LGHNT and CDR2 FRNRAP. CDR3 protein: CASALFEAGQLNEQFF. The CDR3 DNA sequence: TGTGCTAGTGCCCTTTTTGAGGCGGGGCAGCTTAATGAGCAGTTCTTC.

The CDR3 region has the DNA TGTGCCACCAGTGATCGGACTGCTACGCAGTATTTT. Translating gives CATSDRTATQYF. The rearrangement links TRBV24-1 to TRBJ2-3, with D perhaps matching TRBD2 (5 bases). CDR3 length: 12 residues. With 3 bases removed from V and 8 bases from J, the gap between germline ends came to 8 bases. In germline, CDR1 is KGHDR, CDR2 SFDVKD.

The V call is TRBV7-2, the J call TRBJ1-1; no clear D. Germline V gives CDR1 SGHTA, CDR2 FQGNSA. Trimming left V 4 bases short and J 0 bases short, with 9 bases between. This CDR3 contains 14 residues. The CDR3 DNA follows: TGTGCCAGCAGCTCACAGATATTGAACACTGAAGCTTTCTTT. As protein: CASSSQILNTEAFF.

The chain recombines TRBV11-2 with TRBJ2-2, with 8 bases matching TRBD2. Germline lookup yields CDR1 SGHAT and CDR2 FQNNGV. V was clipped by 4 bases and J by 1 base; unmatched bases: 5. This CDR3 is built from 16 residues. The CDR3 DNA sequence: TGTGCCAGCAGCTCCCAAGCGGGGGAGAACACCGGGGAGCTGTTTTTT. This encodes CASSSQAGENTGELFF.

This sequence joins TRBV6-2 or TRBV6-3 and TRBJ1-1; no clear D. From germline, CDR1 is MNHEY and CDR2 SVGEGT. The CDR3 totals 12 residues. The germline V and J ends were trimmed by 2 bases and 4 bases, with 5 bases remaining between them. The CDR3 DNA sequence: TGTGCCAGCAGTTACGCGGCCACTGAAGCTTTCTTT. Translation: CASSYAATEAFF.

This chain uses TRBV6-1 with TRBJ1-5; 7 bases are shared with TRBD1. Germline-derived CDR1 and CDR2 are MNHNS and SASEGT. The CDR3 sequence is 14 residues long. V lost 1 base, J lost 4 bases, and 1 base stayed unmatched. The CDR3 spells CASSEDRGNQPQHF. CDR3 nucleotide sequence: TGTGCCAGCAGTGAAGACAGGGGTAATCAGCCCCAGCATTTT.

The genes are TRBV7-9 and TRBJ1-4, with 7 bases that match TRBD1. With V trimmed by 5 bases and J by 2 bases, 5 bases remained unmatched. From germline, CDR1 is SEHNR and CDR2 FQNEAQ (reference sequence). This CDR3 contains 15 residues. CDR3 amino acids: CASSNRTGTNEKLFF. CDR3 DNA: TGTGCCAGCAGCAACCGGACAGGCACTAATGAAAAACTGTTTTTT. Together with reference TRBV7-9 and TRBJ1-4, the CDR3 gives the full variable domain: DTGVSQNPRHKITKRGQNVTFRCDPISEHNRLYWYRQTLGQGPEFLTYFQNEAQLEKSRLLSDRFSAERPKGSFSTLEIQRTEQGDSAMYLCASSNRTGTNEKLFFGSGTQLSVL.

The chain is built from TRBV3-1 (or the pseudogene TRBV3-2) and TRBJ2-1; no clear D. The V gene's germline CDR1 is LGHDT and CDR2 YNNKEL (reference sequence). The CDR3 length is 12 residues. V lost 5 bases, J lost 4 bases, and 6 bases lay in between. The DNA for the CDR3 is TGTGCCAGCAGCTCGGGTTACAATGAGCAGTTCTTC. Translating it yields CASSSGYNEQFF.